These 10 T cell receptor beta chains originate from one sample sequenced in a study of blood T cells in healthy people across ages. A J-beta primer mix and a sample-barcoded 5' primer were used in a second PCR of roughly 6 to 12 cycles. TCRdb re-analysed the 5' RACE reads in MiXCR, keeping a single row per CDR3 protein. This sample has about 1.8 million distinct CDR3 sequences; just under 50% occur once, and the top ten carry approximately 2.1%. The material sequenced was blood. The receptors originated from a woman aged 40 to 50 in good health.

The chain joins TRBV20-1 to TRBJ2-1, with 9 bases identical to TRBD2. Germline V gene lookup returns CDR1 DFQATT and CDR2 SNEGSKA (reference sequence). V lost 1 base, J lost 4 bases, and 5 bases stayed unmatched. This CDR3 has 15 amino acids. In DNA, the CDR3 is TGCAGTGCTAGAGTACCTAGCGGGGTGTACAATGAGCAGTTCTTC. Encoded protein: CSARVPSGVYNEQFF.

This chain joins TRBV28 and TRBJ2-1; 9 positions agree with TRBD1. CDR1 is MDHEN and CDR2 is SYDVKM in the germline V gene. V lost 6 bases and J lost 4; bases outside the gene matches: 4. This CDR3 is built from 14 residues. Written as DNA, the CDR3 is TGTGCCAGCAGGGGACAGGGATATTACAATGAGCAGTTCTTC. This encodes CASRGQGYYNEQFF.

This clonotype was found a few times. The V gene is TRBV29-1, the J gene TRBJ2-1; D could derive from TRBD1 or TRBD2 (5 bases each). The V gene's germline CDR1 is SQVTM and CDR2 ANQGSEA. This CDR3 has 13 residues. The V end was cut by 7 bases, the J end by 6 bases, with 16 bases between. CDR3 coding DNA: TGCAGCGCACCGGGACGGTCTTCCAATGAGCAGTTCTTC. Residues: CSAPGRSSNEQFF.

The chain is built from TRBV5-5 and TRBJ1-1; TRBD1 is a possible D gene (5 bases). This CDR3 has 15 residues. CDR1 and CDR2 from the germline V gene are SGHKS and YYEKEE (reference sequence). With 3 bases removed from V and 3 bases from J, the gap between germline ends came to 15 bases. The CDR3 loop is CASSSLRQLYTEAFF. In DNA, the CDR3 is TGTGCCAGCAGCTCTCTTAGACAGTTGTACACTGAAGCTTTCTTT.

This sequence joins TRBV18 and TRBJ1-2; 11 nucleotides match TRBD1. This CDR3 spans 14 amino acids. Germline V CDR1 and CDR2: KGHSH, LQKENI. V was clipped by 8 bases and J by 8 bases; unmatched bases: 10. This chain's CDR3 is CASAEGQGVIGYTF. In nucleotides, the CDR3 is TGTGCCAGCGCGGAGGGACAGGGGGTCATCGGCTACACCTTC.

A few counts support this clonotype. J is TRBJ2-3 and V is TRBV2; no firm D call. V was shortened by 6 bases and J by 4 bases, with 5 bases between the two germline ends. The germline V gene has CDR1 SNHLY and CDR2 FYNNEI. The CDR3 covers 11 residues. The CDR3 region is CASRVADTQYF. The CDR3 DNA reads TGTGCCAGCAGGGTTGCAGATACGCAGTATTTT.

The chain combines TRBV7-6 with TRBJ2-7, with a possible D match to TRBD2 (6 bases). The CDR3 extends over 15 amino acids. CDR1 SGHVS and CDR2 FNYEAQ come from the germline V gene. V shed 5 bases and J shed 3 bases, with 17 bases lying between them. Written as DNA, the CDR3 is TGTGCCAGCAGCCCGGGGACTCCTATTAGCTACGAGCAGTACTTC. It codes for CASSPGTPISYEQYF.

V usage is TRBV7-2 and J usage is TRBJ2-5; D tentatively fits TRBD1 or TRBD2 (5 bases each). The V gene lost 2 bases and the J gene lost 4 bases, with 26 bases spanning the gap. The CDR3 spans 19 residues. CDR1 is SGHTA, CDR2 FQGNSA, per germline. In DNA form, the CDR3 reads TGTGCCAGCAGCTTACTTGTGACCAGGTTGAGGGGAGAGGGAGAGACCCAGTACTTC. Its translation is CASSLLVTRLRGEGETQYF.

The V call is TRBV7-9, the J call TRBJ2-3; TRBD2 might be the D (6 bases). This CDR3 comprises 17 residues. Germline-derived CDR1 and CDR2 are SEHNR and FQNEAQ (reference sequence). Trimming cost V 1 base and J 0 bases, with 14 bases left between them. The CDR3 is CASSLVMGRSSTDTQYF. The CDR3 DNA reads as TGTGCCAGCAGCTTAGTAATGGGGAGGAGTAGCACAGATACGCAGTATTTT.

This chain uses TRBV19 with TRBJ2-3; unclear D gene. The CDR3 spans 14 residues. The germline V gene has CDR1 LNHDA and CDR2 SQIVND (reference sequence). V was clipped by 1 base and J by 2 bases, with 7 bases between them. The CDR3 here is CASSIGRNTDTQYF. In DNA form, the CDR3 reads TGTGCCAGTAGTATAGGTCGGAACACAGATACGCAGTATTTT.